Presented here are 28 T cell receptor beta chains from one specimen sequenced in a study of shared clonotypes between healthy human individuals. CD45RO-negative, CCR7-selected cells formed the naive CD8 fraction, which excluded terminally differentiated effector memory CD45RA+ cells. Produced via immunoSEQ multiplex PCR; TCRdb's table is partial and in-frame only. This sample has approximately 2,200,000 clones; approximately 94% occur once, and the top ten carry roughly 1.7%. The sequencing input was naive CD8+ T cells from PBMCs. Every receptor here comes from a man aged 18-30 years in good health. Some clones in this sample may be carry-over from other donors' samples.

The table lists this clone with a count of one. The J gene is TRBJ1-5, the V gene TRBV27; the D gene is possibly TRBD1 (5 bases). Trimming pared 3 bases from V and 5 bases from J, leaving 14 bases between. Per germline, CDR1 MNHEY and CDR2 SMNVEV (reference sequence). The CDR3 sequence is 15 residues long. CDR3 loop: CASSFGGPGDQPQHF. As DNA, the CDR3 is TGTGCCAGCAGTTTTGGAGGACCGGGGGATCAGCCCCAGCATTTT.

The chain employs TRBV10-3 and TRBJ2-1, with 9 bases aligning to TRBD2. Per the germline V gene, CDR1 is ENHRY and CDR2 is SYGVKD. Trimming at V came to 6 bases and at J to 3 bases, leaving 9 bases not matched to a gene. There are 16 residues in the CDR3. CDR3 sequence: CAISPGTSPFYNEQFF. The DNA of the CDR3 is TGTGCCATCAGCCCCGGGACTAGCCCTTTCTACAATGAGCAGTTCTTC.

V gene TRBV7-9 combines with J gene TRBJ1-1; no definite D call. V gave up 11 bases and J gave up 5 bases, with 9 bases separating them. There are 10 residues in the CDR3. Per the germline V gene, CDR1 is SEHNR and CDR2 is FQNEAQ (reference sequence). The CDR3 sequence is CAARETEAFF. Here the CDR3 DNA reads TGTGCCGCCCGAGAGACTGAAGCTTTCTTT. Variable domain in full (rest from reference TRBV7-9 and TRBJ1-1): DTGVSQNPRHKITKRGQNVTFRCDPISEHNRLYWYRQTLGQGPEFLTYFQNEAQLEKSRLLSDRFSAERPKGSFSTLEIQRTEQGDSAMYLCAARETEAFFGQGTRLTVV.

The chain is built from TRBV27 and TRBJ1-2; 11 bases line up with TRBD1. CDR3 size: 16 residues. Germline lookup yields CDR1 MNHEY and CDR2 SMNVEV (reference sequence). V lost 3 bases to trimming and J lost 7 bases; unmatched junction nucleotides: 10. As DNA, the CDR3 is TGTGCCAGCAGTTTCCTGGACAGGGGGCGCAAACCTGGCTACACCTTC. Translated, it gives CASSFLDRGRKPGYTF.

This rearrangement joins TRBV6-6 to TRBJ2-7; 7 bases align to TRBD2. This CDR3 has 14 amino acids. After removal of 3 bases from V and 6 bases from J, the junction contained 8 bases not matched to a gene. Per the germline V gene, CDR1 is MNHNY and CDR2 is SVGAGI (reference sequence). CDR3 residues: CASSYPRERVEQYF. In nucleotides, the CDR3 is TGTGCCAGCAGTTATCCGCGGGAGAGGGTCGAGCAGTACTTC.

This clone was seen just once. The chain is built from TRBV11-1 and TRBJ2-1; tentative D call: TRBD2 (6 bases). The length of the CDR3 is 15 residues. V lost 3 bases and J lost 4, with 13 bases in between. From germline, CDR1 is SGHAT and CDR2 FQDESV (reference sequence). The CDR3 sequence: CASSFGRGTYNEQFF. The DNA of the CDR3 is TGTGCCAGCAGCTTCGGGCGGGGAACGTACAATGAGCAGTTCTTC.

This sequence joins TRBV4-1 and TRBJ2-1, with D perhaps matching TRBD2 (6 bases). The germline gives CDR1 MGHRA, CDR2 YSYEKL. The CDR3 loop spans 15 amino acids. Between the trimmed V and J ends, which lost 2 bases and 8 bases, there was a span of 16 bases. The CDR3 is CASSQPRDFPHEQFF. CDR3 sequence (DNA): TGCGCCAGCAGCCAACCAAGGGACTTCCCGCATGAGCAGTTCTTC.

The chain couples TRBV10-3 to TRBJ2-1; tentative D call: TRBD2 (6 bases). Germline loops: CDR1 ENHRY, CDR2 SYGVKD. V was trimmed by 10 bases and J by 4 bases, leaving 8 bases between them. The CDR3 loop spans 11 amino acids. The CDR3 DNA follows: TGTGCCACGGAGGGGTACAATGAGCAGTTCTTC. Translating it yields CATEGYNEQFF.

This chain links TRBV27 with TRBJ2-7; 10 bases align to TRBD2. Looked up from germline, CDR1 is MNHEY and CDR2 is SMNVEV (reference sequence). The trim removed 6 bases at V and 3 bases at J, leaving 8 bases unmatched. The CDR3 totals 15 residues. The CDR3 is CASSTIAGGFYEQYF. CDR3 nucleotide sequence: TGTGCCAGCAGCACAATAGCGGGAGGTTTCTACGAGCAGTACTTC.

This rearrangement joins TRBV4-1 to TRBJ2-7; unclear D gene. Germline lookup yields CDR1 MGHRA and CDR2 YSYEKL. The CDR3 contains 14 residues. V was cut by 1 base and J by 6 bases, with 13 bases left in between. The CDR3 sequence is CASSQGAKDLEQYF. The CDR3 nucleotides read TGCGCCAGCAGCCAAGGGGCAAAGGATCTCGAGCAGTACTTC.

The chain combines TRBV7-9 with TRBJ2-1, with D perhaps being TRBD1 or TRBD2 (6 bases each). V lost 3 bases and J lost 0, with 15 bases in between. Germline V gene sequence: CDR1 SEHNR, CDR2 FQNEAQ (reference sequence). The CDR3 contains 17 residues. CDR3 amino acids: CASSFTGGISSYNEQFF. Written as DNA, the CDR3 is TGTGCCAGCAGCTTTACCGGGGGCATAAGCTCCTACAATGAGCAGTTCTTC.

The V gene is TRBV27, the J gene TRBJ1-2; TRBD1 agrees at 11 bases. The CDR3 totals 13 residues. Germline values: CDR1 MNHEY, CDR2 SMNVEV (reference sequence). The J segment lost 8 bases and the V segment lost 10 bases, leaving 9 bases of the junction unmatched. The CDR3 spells CATQTDRGQGYTF. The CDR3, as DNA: TGTGCCACCCAAACGGACAGGGGGCAAGGCTACACCTTC.

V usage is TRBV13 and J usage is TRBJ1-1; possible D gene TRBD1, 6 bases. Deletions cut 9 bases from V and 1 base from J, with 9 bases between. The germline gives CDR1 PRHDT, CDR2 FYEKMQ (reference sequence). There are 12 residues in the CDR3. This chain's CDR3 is CASLQGNTEAFF. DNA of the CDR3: TGTGCCAGTCTACAGGGGAACACTGAAGCTTTCTTT.

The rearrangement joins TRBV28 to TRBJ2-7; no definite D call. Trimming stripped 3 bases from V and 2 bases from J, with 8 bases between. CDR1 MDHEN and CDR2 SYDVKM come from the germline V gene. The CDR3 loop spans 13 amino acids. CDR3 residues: CASSLTPAYEQYF. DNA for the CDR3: TGTGCCAGCAGTTTGACCCCAGCCTACGAGCAGTACTTC.

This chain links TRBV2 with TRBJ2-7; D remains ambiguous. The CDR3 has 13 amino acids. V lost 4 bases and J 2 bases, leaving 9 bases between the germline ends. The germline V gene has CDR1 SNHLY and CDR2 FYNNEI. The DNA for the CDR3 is TGTGCCAGCAGTGTGGCGAATACCTACGAGCAGTACTTC. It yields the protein CASSVANTYEQYF.

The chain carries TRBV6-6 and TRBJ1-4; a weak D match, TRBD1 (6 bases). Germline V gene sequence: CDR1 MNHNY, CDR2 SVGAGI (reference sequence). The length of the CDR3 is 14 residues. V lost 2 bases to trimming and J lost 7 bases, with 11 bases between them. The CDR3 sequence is CASSYAAGVEKLFF. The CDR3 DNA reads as TGTGCCAGCAGTTACGCGGCAGGGGTTGAAAAACTGTTTTTT.

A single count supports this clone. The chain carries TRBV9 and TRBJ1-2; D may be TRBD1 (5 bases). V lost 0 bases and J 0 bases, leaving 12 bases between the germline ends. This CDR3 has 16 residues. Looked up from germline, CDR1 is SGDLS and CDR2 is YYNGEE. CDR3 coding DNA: TGTGCCAGCAGCGTAGGGGGCAAGCCGCCTAACTATGGCTACACCTTC. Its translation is CASSVGGKPPNYGYTF.

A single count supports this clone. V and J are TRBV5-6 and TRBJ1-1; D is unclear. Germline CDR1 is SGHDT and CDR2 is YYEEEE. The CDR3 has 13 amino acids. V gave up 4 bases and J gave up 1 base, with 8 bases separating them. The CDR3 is CASSQVTNTEAFF. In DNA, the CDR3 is TGTGCCAGCAGCCAAGTTACGAACACTGAAGCTTTCTTT.

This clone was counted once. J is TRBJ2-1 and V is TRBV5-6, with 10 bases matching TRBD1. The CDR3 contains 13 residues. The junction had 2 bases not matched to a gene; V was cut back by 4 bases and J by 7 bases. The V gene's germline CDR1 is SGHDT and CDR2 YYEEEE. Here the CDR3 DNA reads TGTGCCAGCAGCCTGGACAGGGGGAATGAGCAGTTCTTC. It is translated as CASSLDRGNEQFF.

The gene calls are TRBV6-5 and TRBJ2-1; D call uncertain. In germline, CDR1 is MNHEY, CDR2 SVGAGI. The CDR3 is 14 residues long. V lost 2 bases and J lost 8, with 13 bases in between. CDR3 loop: CASSYASHIDEQFF. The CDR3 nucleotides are TGTGCCAGCAGTTACGCCTCCCATATCGATGAGCAGTTCTTC.

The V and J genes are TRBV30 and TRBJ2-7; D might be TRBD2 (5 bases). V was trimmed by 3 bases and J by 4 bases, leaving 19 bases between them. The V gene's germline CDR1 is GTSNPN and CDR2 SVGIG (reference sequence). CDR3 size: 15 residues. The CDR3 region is CAWRGEGPKPYEQYF. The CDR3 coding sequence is TGTGCCTGGAGGGGAGAGGGTCCCAAACCATACGAGCAGTACTTC.

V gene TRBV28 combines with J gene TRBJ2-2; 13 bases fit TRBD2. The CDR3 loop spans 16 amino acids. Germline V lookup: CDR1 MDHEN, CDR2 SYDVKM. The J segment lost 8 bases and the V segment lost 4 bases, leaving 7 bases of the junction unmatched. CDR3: CASSWGLAGPGGELFF. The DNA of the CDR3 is TGTGCCAGCAGTTGGGGACTAGCGGGACCTGGGGGGGAGCTGTTTTTT.

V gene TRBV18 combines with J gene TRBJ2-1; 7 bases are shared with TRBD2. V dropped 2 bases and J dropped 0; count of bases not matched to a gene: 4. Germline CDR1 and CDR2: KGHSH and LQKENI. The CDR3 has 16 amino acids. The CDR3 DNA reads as TGTGCCAGCTCACCAGGGGAGGGTAGCTCCTACAATGAGCAGTTCTTC. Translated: CASSPGEGSSYNEQFF.

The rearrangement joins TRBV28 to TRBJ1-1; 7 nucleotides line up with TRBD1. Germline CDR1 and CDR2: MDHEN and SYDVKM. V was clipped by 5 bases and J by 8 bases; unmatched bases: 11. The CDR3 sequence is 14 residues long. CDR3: CASSINRGQAEAFF. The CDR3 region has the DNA TGTGCCAGCAGTATTAACAGGGGCCAGGCGGAAGCTTTCTTT.

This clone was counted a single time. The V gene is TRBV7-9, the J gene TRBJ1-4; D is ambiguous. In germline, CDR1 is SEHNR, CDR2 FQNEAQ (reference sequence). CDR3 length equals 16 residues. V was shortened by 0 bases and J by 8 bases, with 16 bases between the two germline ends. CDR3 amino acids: CASSLAGFRVGEKLFF. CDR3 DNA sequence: TGTGCCAGCAGCTTAGCCGGCTTCCGAGTTGGCGAAAAACTGTTTTTT. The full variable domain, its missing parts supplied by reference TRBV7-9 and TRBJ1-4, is DTGVSQNPRHKITKRGQNVTFRCDPISEHNRLYWYRQTLGQGPEFLTYFQNEAQLEKSRLLSDRFSAERPKGSFSTLEIQRTEQGDSAMYLCASSLAGFRVGEKLFFGSGTQLSVL.

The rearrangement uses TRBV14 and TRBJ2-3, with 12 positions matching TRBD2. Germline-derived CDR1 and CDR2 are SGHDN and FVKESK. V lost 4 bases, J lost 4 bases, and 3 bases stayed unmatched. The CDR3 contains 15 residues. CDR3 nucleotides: TGTGCCAGCAGCCCACTAGCGGGAGGTGCAGATACGCAGTATTTT. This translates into CASSPLAGGADTQYF.

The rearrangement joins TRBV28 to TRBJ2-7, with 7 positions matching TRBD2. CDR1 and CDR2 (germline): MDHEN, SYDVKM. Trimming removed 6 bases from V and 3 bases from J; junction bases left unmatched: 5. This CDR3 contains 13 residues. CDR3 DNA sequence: TGTGCCAGCAGAAAGACGGGGGGCTACGAGCAGTACTTC. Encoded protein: CASRKTGGYEQYF.

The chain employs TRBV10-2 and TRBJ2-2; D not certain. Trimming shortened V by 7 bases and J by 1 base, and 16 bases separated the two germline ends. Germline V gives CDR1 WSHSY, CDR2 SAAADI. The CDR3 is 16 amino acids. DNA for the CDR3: TGCGCCAGCACGGCCCCCTATTCCGAGAACACCGGGGAGCTGTTTTTT. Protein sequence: CASTAPYSENTGELFF.